This TCR beta chain was recovered during a study of Ad26.COV2.S vaccination and SARS-CoV-2 variants. Study-wide results and caveats: Marked by substantial breadth, spike-specific CD8+ and CD4+ T cell responses were reportedly seen after vaccination. Compared with placebo recipients, vaccine recipients had higher spike-specific TCR breadth. The TCR breadth and depth analyses may have understated or missed part of the total T cell responses.

Stated treatment: some 19 received Ad26.COV2.S at low or high dose, single or two shots; about 5 received placebo; per-sample allocation not given. Specimens were obtained on day 63 following the first vaccine or placebo injection. Vaccination employed an Ad26 vector expressing the Wuhan-strain SARS-CoV-2 spike. Remarks on this clone: Its cognate antigen is unknown.

V trimming: 5 bases; J trimming: 2 bases; junction bases outside the gene matches: 5. This CDR3 comprises 14 residues. Germline V CDR1 and CDR2: MNHEY, SMNVEV (reference sequence). Clones were sequenced by immunoSEQ multiplex PCR, and TCRdb holds only the in-frame ones, with some missing. The table has a few hundred thousand clones, around 91% seen once. The source of this sequence is a person aged 18 to 65 who received the Ad26.COV2.S COVID-19 vaccine or a placebo. The sequences come from peripheral blood, collected in a trial of Ad26.COV2.S vaccine versus placebo. V gene TRBV27 combines with J gene TRBJ2-7, with 8 bases matching TRBD2. The CDR3 sequence is CASSRPGLAYEQYF. The DNA for the CDR3 is TGTGCCAGCAGTCGTCCGGGACTAGCCTACGAGCAGTACTTC.